This entry lists 4 T cell receptor beta chains sequenced from one sample in a study of OX40 agonist ivuxolimab in advanced cancers. Clones were sequenced by immunoSEQ multiplex PCR, and TCRdb holds only the in-frame ones, with some missing. The sample has 66,000 or so clones, approximately 77% seen once. The input for sequencing was CD4+ or CD8+ T cells sorted from blood, taken in a trial of the OX40 agonist ivuxolimab. The receptors originated from an adult with an advanced solid tumor such as melanoma, head and neck, liver or kidney cancer.

The chain couples TRBV19 to TRBJ1-1; D is uncertain. This CDR3 region has 11 residues. V lost 6 bases, J lost 8 bases, and 10 bases lay in between. The germline gives CDR1 LNHDA, CDR2 SQIVND (reference sequence). The CDR3 nucleotides read TGTGCCAGTAGGAGAGCGGAGGAAGCTTTCTTT. This translates into CASRRAEEAFF.

The chain carries TRBV19 and TRBJ2-5; TRBD1 matches 8 bases. The V segment lost 3 bases and the J segment 5 bases; nucleotides outside the gene matches: 14. Germline V lookup: CDR1 LNHDA, CDR2 SQIVND (reference sequence). This CDR3 is built from 17 residues. CDR3 nucleotide sequence: TGTGCCAGTAGTATCCGAACGACAGGGGCCGCGGGGGAGACCCAGTACTTC. Its translation is CASSIRTTGAAGETQYF. The variable domain in full, completed from reference TRBV19 and TRBJ2-5, reads DGGITQSPKYLFRKEGQNVTLSCEQNLNHDAMYWYRQDPGQGLRLIYYSQIVNDFQKGDIAEGYSVSREKKESFPLTVTSAQKNPTAFYLCASSIRTTGAAGETQYFGPGTRLLVL.

The chain is built from TRBV15 and TRBJ2-3, with 10 positions matching TRBD2. The CDR3 totals 17 residues. V lost 3 bases, J lost 4 bases, and 10 bases stayed unmatched. Germline V gene sequence: CDR1 LNHNV, CDR2 YYDKDF (reference sequence). The DNA of the CDR3 is TGTGCCACCAGCAGGGATAAAGCGGGAGGGAGTGCAGATACGCAGTATTTT. Amino acids: CATSRDKAGGSADTQYF.

The genes are TRBV25-1 and TRBJ2-5; weak D call: TRBD1 (6 bases). Trimming took off 4 bases at V and 0 bases at J, with 12 bases between the two ends. Germline CDR1 and CDR2: MGHDK and SYGVNS. This CDR3 region has 15 residues. The CDR3 nucleotides are TGTGCCAGCAGTGCCCGGGACAACTACCAAGAGACCCAGTACTTC. This codes for CASSARDNYQETQYF.